The source of this T cell receptor beta chain is a study of blood T cell repertoires in COVID-19. Sequenced by immunoSEQ multiplex PCR; TCRdb stores in-frame clones only, minus some. The table includes some 220,000 clones, around 81% detected once. Sequenced: peripheral blood. This clonotype was sampled from a woman aged 55-75 years with active or convalescent COVID-19.

This CDR3 reads CASRSRGAGAYEQYF. The CDR3 DNA sequence: TGTGCCAGCAGGTCGCGAGGAGCGGGAGCCTACGAGCAGTACTTC. The chain carries TRBV27 and TRBJ2-7, with 8 bases identical to TRBD2. The CDR3 extends over 15 amino acids. CDR1 is MNHEY and CDR2 is SMNVEV in the germline V gene (reference sequence). Trimming cost V 6 bases and J 2 bases; bases outside gene matches: 9.